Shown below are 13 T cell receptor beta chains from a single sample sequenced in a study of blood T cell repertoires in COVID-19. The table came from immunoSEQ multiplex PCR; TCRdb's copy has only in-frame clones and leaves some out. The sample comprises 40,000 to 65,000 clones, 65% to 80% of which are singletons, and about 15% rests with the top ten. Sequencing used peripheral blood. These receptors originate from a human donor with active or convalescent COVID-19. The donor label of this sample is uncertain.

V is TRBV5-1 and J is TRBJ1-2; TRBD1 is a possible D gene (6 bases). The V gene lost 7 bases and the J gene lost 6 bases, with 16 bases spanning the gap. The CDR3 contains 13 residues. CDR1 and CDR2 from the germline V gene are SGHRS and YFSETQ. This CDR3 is CASYREQGHGYTF. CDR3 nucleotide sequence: TGCGCCAGCTACAGGGAACAAGGGCATGGCTACACCTTC.

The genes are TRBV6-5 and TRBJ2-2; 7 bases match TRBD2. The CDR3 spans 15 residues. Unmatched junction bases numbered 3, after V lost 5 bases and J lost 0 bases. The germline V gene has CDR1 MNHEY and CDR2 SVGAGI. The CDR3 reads CASSRSGANTGELFF. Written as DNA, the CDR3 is TGTGCCAGCAGTCGGAGCGGGGCGAACACCGGGGAGCTGTTTTTT.

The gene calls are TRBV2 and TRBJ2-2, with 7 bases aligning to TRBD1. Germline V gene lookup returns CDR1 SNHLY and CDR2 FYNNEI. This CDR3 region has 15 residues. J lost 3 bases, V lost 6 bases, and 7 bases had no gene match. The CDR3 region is CASRPNRGDTGELFF. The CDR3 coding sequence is TGTGCCAGCAGGCCTAACAGGGGCGACACCGGGGAGCTGTTTTTT. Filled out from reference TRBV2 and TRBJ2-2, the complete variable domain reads EPEVTQTPSHQVTQMGQEVILRCVPISNHLYFYWYRQILGQKVEFLVSFYNNEISEKSEIFDDQFSVERPDGSNFTLKIRSTKLEDSAMYFCASRPNRGDTGELFFGEGSRLTVL.

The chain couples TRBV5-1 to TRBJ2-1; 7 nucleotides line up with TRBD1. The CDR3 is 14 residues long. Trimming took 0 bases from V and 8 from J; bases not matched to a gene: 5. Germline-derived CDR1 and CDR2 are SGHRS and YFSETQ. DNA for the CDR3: TGCGCCAGCAGCTTGGTACAGGGGCGGGATGAGCAGTTCTTC. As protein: CASSLVQGRDEQFF. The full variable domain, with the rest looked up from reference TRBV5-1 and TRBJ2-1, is KAGVTQTPRYLIKTRGQQVTLSCSPISGHRSVSWYQQTPGQGLQFLFEYFSETQRNKGNFPGRFSGRQFSNSRSEMNVSTLELGDSALYLCASSLVQGRDEQFFGPGTRLTVL.

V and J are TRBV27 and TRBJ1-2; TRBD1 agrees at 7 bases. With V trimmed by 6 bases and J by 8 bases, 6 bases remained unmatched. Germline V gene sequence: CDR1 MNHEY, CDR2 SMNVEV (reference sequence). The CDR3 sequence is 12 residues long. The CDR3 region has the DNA TGTGCCAGCAGGACAGGGAGTGGAGGCTACACCTTC. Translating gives CASRTGSGGYTF.

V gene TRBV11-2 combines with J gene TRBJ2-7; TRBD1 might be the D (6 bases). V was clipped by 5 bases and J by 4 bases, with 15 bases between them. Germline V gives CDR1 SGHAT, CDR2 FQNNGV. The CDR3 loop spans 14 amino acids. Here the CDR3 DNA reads TGTGCCAGCAGCCCGGGGTGGACAGTATACGAGCAGTACTTC. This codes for CASSPGWTVYEQYF.

The CDR3 is CASSGGQIEWEQYF. The CDR3 bases are TGTGCCAGCAGTGGAGGACAGATTGAATGGGAGCAGTACTTC. The chain combines TRBV28 with TRBJ2-7, with TRBD1 as a possible D gene (6 bases). V shed 5 bases and J shed 7 bases, with 18 bases lying between them. The CDR3 covers 14 residues. Looked up from germline, CDR1 is MDHEN and CDR2 is SYDVKM.

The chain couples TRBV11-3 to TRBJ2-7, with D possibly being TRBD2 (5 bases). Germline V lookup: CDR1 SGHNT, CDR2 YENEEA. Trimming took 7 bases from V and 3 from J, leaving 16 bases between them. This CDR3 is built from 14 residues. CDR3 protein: CASTLSVQNYEQYF. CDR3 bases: TGTGCCAGCACCCTTAGCGTTCAAAACTACGAGCAGTACTTC.

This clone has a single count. CDR3 DNA: TGTGCCAGCAGTCTGACAGGGAACGAGCAGTACTTC. This translates into CASSLTGNEQYF. The V and J genes are TRBV12-3 or TRBV12-4 and TRBJ2-7, with 7 bases that match TRBD1. V was pared by 5 bases and J by 5 bases, with 3 bases of the junction left unmatched. The CDR3 contains 12 residues.

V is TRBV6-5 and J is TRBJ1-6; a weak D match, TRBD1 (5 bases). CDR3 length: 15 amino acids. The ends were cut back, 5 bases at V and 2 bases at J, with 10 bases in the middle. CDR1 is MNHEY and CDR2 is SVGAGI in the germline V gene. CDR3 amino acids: CASSPSDTYNSPLHF. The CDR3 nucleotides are TGTGCCAGCAGTCCGTCGGACACCTATAATTCACCCCTCCACTTT.

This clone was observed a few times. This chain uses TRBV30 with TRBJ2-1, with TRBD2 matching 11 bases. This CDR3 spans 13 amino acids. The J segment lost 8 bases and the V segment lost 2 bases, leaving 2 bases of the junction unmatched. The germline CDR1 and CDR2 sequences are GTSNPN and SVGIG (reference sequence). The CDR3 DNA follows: TGTGCCTGGAGTACTAGCGGGAGCCATGAGCAGTTCTTC. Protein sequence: CAWSTSGSHEQFF.

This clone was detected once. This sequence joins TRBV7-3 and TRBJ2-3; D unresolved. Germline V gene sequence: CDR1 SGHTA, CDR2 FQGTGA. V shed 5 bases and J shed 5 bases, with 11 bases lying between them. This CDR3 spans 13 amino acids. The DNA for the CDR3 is TGTGCCAGCAGCCCGGAGAGATTAGATACGCAGTATTTT. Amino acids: CASSPERLDTQYF. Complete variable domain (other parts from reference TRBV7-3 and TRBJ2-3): GAGVSQTPSNKVTEKGKYVELRCDPISGHTALYWYRQSLGQGPEFLIYFQGTGAADDSGLPNDRFFAVRPEGSVSTLKIQRTERGDSAVYLCASSPERLDTQYFGPGTRLTVL.

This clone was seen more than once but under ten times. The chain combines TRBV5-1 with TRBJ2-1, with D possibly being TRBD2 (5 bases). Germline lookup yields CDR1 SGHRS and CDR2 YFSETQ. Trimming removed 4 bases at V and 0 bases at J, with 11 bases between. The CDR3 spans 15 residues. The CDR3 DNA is TGCGCCAGCAGCGAGGGTCAGAGCTCCTACAATGAGCAGTTCTTC. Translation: CASSEGQSSYNEQFF.